The text below deals with one T cell receptor beta chain. No antigen is known for it. This sample was taken from a study of graft-versus-host responses after intestinal transplantation. Per the germline V gene, CDR1 is MDHEN and CDR2 is SYDVKM. V lost 6 bases to trimming and J lost 1 base, with 10 bases between them. The CDR3 is 14 amino acids. Data came from immunoSEQ multiplex PCR; TCRdb stores just in-frame clones and leaves some out. The sample has approximately 68,000 clones, nearly 90% seen once. The chain joins TRBV28 to TRBJ1-5; no definite D call. Here the sequenced sample was unstimulated CD8+ T cells sorted from spleen or lymph node cells, taken before transplant. This clonotype originated in a human donor who was the organ donor for an intestinal transplant. CDR3 in DNA: TGTGCCAGCAGCACGGGTCAGAGCAATCAGCCCCAGCATTTT. Translation gives CASSTGQSNQPQHF.